This T cell receptor beta chain was recovered during a study of T cells after yellow fever vaccination. The CDR3 sequence is 13 residues long. Germline lookup yields CDR1 SGHRS and CDR2 YFSETQ. Germline trimming cut 5 bases from V and 7 bases from J; bases unmatched to any gene: 9. TCRdb processed the 5' RACE reads anew with MiXCR; each CDR3 protein has one entry. The sample consists of about 350,000 distinct CDR3 sequences, 4.1% of them appearing once. At least ten counts were recorded for this clonotype. The sequenced sample was PBMCs, obtained 5 days after the yellow fever booster vaccination. V is TRBV5-1 and J is TRBJ2-7; 7 bases match TRBD1. This TCR was recovered from a young man who received the YFV17D yellow fever vaccine. The CDR3 DNA sequence: TGCGCCAGCAGTCGTACAGGGGATCGGGAGCAGTACGTC. Its protein is CASSRTGDREQYV.